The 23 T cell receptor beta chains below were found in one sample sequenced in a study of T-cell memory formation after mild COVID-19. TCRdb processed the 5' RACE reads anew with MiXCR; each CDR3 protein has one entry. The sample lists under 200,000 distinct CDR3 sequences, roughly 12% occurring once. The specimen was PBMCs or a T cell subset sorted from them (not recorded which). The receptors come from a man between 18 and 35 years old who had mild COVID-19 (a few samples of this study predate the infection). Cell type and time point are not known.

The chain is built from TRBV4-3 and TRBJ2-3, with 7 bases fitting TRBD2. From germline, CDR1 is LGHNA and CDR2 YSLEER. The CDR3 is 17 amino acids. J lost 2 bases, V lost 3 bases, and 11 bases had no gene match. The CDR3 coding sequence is TGCGCCAGCAGCCAGAGGACTACGCTAGCGGACACAGATACGCAGTATTTT. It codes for CASSQRTTLADTDTQYF.

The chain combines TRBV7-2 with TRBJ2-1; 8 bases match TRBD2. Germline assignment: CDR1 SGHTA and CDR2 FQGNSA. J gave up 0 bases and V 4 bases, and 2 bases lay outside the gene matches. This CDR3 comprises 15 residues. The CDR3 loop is CASSSGGLSYNEQFF. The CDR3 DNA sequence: TGTGCCAGCAGCTCGGGGGGGCTCTCCTACAATGAGCAGTTCTTC.

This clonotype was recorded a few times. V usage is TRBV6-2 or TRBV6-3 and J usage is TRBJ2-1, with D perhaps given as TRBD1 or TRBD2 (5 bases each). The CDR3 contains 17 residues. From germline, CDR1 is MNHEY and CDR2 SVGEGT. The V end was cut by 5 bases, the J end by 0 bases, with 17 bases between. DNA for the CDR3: TGTGCCAGCAGTCGGGACCTCTCCGGGTACTCCTACAATGAGCAGTTCTTC. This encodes CASSRDLSGYSYNEQFF.

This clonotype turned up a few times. DNA of the CDR3: TGTGCCAGCACCCGGACAGGAGCCTACGAGCAGTACTTC. Protein sequence: CASTRTGAYEQYF. This chain joins TRBV3-1 and TRBJ2-7, with 7 nucleotides matching TRBD1. The CDR3 covers 13 residues. Germline values: CDR1 LGHDT, CDR2 YNNKEL (reference sequence). Trimming cost V 7 bases and J 2 bases; bases outside gene matches: 5.

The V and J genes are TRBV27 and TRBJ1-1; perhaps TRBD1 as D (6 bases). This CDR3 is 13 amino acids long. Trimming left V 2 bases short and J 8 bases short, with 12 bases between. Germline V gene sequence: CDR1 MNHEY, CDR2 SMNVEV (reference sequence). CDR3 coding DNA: TGTGCCAGCAGTTTAGAGGGGGGGAGAGAAGCTTTCTTT. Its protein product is CASSLEGGREAFF.

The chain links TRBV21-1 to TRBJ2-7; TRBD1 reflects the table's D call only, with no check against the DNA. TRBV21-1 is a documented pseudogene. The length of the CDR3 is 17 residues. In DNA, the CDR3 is TGTGCCAGCAGCAGAAGACCGGGACGCTTATGGGGGTACGAGCAGTACGTC. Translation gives CASSRRPGRLWGYEQYV.

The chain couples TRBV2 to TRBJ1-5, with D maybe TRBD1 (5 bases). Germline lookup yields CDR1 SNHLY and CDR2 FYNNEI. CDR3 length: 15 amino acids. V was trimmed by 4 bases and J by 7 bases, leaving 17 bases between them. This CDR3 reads CASSGHSTEGQPQHF. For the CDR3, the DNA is TGTGCCAGCAGTGGACATTCGACAGAGGGGCAGCCCCAGCATTTT.

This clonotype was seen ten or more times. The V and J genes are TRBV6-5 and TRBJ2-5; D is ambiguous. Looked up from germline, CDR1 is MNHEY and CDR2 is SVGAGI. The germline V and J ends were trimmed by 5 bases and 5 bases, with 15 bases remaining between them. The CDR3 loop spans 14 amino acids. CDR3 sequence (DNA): TGTGCCAGCAGTCCCCCGGCCCTTCCCGAGACCCAGTACTTC. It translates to CASSPPALPETQYF.

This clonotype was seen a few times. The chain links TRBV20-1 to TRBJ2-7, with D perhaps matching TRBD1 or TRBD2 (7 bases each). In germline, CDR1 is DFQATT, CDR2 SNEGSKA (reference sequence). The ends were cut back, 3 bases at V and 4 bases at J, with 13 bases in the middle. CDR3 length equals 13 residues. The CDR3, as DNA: TGCAGTGCTAGGTCAGGGGGGGTGTACGAGCAGTACTTC. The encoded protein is CSARSGGVYEQYF.

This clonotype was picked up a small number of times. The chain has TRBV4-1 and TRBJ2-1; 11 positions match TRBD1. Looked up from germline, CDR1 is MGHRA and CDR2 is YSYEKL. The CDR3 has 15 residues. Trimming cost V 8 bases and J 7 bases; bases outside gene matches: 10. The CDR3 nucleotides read TGCGCCAGCGAACCCGGACAGGGGGCATGGAATGAGCAGTTCTTC. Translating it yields CASEPGQGAWNEQFF.

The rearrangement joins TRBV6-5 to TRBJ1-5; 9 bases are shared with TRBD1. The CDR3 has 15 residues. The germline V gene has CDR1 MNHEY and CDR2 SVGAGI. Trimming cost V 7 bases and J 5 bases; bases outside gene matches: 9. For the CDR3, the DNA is TGTGCCAGCAAAGTGGGGACAGGGATGGATCAGCCCCAGCATTTT. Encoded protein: CASKVGTGMDQPQHF.

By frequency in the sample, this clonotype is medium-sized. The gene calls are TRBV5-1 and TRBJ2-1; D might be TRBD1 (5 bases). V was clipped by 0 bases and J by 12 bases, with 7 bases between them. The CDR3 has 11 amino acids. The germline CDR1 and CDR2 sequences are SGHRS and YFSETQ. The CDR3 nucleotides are TGCGCCAGCAGCTTGGAAGGGGCGCAGTTCTTC. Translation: CASSLEGAQFF.

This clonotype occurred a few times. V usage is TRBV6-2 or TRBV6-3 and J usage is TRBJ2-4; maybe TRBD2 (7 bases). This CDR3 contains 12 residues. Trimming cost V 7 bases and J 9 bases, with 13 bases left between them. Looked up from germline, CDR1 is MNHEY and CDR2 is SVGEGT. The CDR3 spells CASKEGGGIQYF. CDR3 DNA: TGTGCCAGCAAGGAGGGGGGGGGCATTCAGTACTTC.

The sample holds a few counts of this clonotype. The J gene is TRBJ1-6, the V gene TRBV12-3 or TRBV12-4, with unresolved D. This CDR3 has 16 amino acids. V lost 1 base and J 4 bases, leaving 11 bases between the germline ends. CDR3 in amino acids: CASSLGADAYNSPLHF. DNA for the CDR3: TGTGCCAGCAGTTTAGGGGCGGATGCTTATAATTCACCCCTCCACTTT.

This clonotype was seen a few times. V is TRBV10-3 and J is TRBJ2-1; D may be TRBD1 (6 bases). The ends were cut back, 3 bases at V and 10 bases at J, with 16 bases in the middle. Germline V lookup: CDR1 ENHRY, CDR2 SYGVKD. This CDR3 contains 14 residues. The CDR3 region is CAISEEAGDREQFF. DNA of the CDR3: TGTGCCATCAGTGAAGAGGCAGGGGATCGGGAGCAGTTCTTC.

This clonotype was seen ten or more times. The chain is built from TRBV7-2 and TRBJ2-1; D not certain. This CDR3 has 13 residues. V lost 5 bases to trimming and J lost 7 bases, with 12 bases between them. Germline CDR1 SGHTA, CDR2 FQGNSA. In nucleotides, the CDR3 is TGTGCCAGCAGCCCTCGAATTAGGAATGAGCAGTTCTTC. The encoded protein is CASSPRIRNEQFF.

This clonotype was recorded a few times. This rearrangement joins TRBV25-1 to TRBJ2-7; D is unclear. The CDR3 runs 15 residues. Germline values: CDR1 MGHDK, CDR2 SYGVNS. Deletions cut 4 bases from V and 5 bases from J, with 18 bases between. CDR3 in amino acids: CASSGLAVPIDEQYF. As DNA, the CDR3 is TGTGCCAGCAGTGGGTTGGCGGTGCCTATCGACGAGCAGTACTTC.

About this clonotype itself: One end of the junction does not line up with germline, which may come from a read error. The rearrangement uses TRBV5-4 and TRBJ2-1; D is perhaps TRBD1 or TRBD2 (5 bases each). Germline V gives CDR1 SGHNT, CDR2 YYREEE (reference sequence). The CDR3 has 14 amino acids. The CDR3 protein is CVSSTGLADGEQFF. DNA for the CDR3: TGTGTCAGCAGCACAGGACTGGCTGACGGGGAGCAGTTCTTC.

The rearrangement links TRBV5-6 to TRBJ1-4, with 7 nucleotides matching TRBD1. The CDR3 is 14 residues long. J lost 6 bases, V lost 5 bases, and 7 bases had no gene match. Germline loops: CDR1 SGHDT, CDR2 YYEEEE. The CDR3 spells CASSETGPYEKLFF. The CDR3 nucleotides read TGTGCCAGCAGTGAGACAGGGCCTTATGAAAAACTGTTTTTT. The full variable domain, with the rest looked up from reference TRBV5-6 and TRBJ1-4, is DAGVTQSPTHLIKTRGQQVTLRCSPKSGHDTVSWYQQALGQGPQFIFQYYEEEERQRGNFPDRFSGHQFPNYSSELNVNALLLGDSALYLCASSETGPYEKLFFGSGTQLSVL.

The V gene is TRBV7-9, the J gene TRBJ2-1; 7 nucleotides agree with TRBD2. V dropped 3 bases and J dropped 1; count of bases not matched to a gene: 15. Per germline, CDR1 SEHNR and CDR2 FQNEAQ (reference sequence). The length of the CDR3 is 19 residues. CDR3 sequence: CASSFQRGLGLVSYNEQFF. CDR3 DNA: TGTGCCAGCAGCTTCCAGCGGGGATTAGGGCTAGTATCCTACAATGAGCAGTTCTTC.

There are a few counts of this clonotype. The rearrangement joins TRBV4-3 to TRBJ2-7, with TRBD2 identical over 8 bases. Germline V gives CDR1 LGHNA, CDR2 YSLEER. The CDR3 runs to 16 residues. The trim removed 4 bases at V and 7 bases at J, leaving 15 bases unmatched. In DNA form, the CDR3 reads TGCGCCAGCAGCCTTACCAGGGCGGGGGGCCTCTGGGAGCAGTACTTC. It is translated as CASSLTRAGGLWEQYF.

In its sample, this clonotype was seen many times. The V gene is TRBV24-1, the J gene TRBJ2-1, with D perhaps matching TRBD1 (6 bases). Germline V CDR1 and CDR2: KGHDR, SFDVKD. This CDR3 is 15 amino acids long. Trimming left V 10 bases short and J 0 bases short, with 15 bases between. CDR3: CATEDRRSSYNEQFF. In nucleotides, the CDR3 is TGTGCCACAGAAGACAGGCGGAGCTCCTACAATGAGCAGTTCTTC.

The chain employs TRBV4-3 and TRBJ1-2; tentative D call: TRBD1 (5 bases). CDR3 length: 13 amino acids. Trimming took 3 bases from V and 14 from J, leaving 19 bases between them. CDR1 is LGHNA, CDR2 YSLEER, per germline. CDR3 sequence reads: CASSQDGESGGTF. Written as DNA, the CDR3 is TGCGCCAGCAGCCAGGACGGTGAAAGTGGGGGGACCTTC.